This TCR beta chain was recorded in a study of blood T cell repertoires in COVID-19. Turning to the study itself: Some COVID-19 samples were acute and others convalescent; all came from the United States, Italy and Spain. PBMCs, B-cell-depleted T cells, or T cells provided the cDNA or gDNA that made up the material.

Libraries were prepared by immunoSEQ multiplex PCR; TCRdb keeps only in-frame clonotypes and omits some of them. The sample lists under 450,000 clones, approximately 91% occurring once. The CDR3 contains 15 residues. Germline V CDR1 and CDR2: SGHTA, FQGNSA. The V end lost 2 bases, the J end lost 7 bases, and 15 bases lay between the germline ends. The age range of participants was about 18 to 95 years, with residence in about two dozen US areas. Shortly before study entry, within 2 weeks, exposed participants had met a COVID-19 case. Sequencing was performed on PBMCs or T cells enriched from blood (not recorded which). The receptor comes from a woman between 40 and 50 years old who had been exposed to COVID-19. The rearrangement links TRBV7-2 to TRBJ2-1; no clear D. The CDR3 region has the DNA TGTGCCAGCAGCTTAACCCCACTGAATAATAATGAGCAGTTCTTC. Its translation is CASSLTPLNNNEQFF. Filled out from reference TRBV7-2 and TRBJ2-1, the complete variable domain reads GAGVSQSPSNKVTEKGKDVELRCDPISGHTALYWYRQSLGQGLEFLIYFQGNSAPDKSGLPSDRFSAERTGGSVSTLTIQRTQQEDSAVYLCASSLTPLNNNEQFFGPGTRLTVL.